This record covers a single T cell receptor beta chain. The authors prepared the TCRbeta library with unique molecular identifiers. TCRdb analysed the PCR reads with MiXCR anew, one entry per CDR3 protein. The table has some 500,000 distinct CDR3 sequences, 18% seen once; the top ten hold approximately 3%. These data are taken from a study of T-cell reconstitution after alpha-beta-depleted transplantation in children. Per germline, CDR1 SEHNR and CDR2 FQNEAQ (reference sequence). The trim removed 5 bases at V and 6 bases at J, leaving 7 bases unmatched. The CDR3 has 14 amino acids. The chain joins TRBV7-9 to TRBJ1-2; TRBD1 agrees at 9 bases. The material sequenced was PBMCs from the stem cell graft donor, taken from the stem cell graft. This clonotype originated in a human donor who donated a stem cell graft to a child with acute lymphoblastic leukemia. The DNA of the CDR3 is TGTGCCAGCAGCATAAACAGGGGGCTGGATGGCTACACCTTC. Translation gives CASSINRGLDGYTF.